This T cell receptor beta chain stems from a study of shared clonotypes between healthy human individuals (dated by TCRdb to about 2020). Broadly, across the study: The cohort comprised two women and a few men aged 18 to 49 years. For each donor, three plates each were used for CD4 naive and CD4 memory, two plates were used for CD8 naive, and one plate was used for CD8 memory. Each donor's leukapheresis produced roughly between roughly 0.94 and 9.5 billion PBMCs. To increase sequencing depth and limit assay-specific biases, different laboratories used diverse techniques to prepare libraries and sequence TCR repertoires. The study deeply sequenced blood TCR repertoires of five healthy adults to estimate repertoire size and the extent of clonotype sharing between individuals. What the work shows at the level of the full study, not this receptor alone: Pairwise subsampling indicated that sequencing depth was expected to affect the degree of clonotype sharing among donors. Sharing across several donors was observed for around 5% of naive CD4, 3% to 3.5% of naive CD8, over 2% of memory CD4, and around 0.44% of memory CD8 clonotypes. Rarefaction of sorted-subset datasets indicated incomplete sequencing despite the large sequencing depth. Higher generation probabilities were observed for clonotypes shared by all four sorted-subset donors than for non-shared clonotypes. Larger estimated clonotype richness was generally found for naive subsets than for memory subsets. The small number of donors limited the genetic and exposure-history diversity represented. Sampling was limited to blood, and TCR repertoires in tissue likely differ from TCR repertoires in blood.

Counted from cysteine to phenylalanine, this CDR3 has 13 amino acids. Only the CDR3 DNA stays, 39 bases, in frame from base 1. CDR1 and CDR2 (WSHSY, SAAADI) derive from the germline V gene. Trimming leaves V shorter by 8 bases and J shorter by 7 bases, with the junction holding 8 bases beyond the gene matches. TCR CDR3 regions were amplified from genomic DNA by multiplex PCR using the deep immunoSEQ assay. For each cell subset, the extracted genomic DNA was distributed evenly across all wells of several immunoSEQ 96-well plates, and each plate served as one replicate. For sorted subsets, each replicate PCR was loaded with 150 to 250 ng genomic DNA, equivalent to 25,000 to 35,000 T cell genomes. Purified libraries were measured with a Qubit 3.0 fluorometer, size-checked on a Bioanalyzer 2100, and measured again with the KAPA Library Quantification kit. Each immunoSEQ 96-well plate was sequenced on its own single-read 150-cycle Illumina NextSeq 550 flow cell. The paper's processing steps were these. Because the immunoSEQ output held only junctional sequences and lacked quality scores, the filtering could not match the filtering applied to full-length reads. To assign V/J genes and CDR3, sequences were annotated against IMGT germline references using PyIR, a Python wrapper for IgBLAST v1.9. Reads were removed for weak V/J assignments (E-value above 1e-6), missing CDR3, stop codons, out-of-frame junctions, or ambiguous translated residues. V3J clonotypes were defined as sequences sharing an identical inferred V gene, J gene, and CDR3 amino acid sequence. The percentage overlap between two repertoires was calculated by dividing the number of shared unique clonotypes by the size of the smaller repertoire. Repertoire richness was assessed with RTK rarefaction, the Chao1 estimator, and Recon v2.1 estimates of unobserved clonotypes. Generation probabilities were computed with OLGA for all TCRbeta clonotypes obtained by the gDNA method from several donors. TCRdb took this table from immuneACCESS and kept in-frame rearrangements with V and J called. Such tables lack part of the clones; where checked against another copy, unresolved V genes explain under half of the gap, and the rest is unexplained. The V and J calls and clone size were taken over from that table, and D and trimming were inferred from the DNA. The sample records around 2.5 million clones, over 85% of which are singletons. Jointly, the top ten make up approximately 0.36% of the sample.

Donors were healthy HIV-negative adults with no recently reported acute infections or vaccinations. Only Caucasian adults living in Nashville, Tennessee, USA were represented among the donors. CD4+ T cells were enriched by magnetic negative selection, after which naive cells were positively selected on CD45RA and the negative fraction was taken as the memory subset. Blood was obtained by leukapheresis, after which PBMCs were separated by Ficoll-Histopaque density gradient centrifugation and cryopreserved in liquid nitrogen vapor phase. Analytical flow cytometry was used to check the purity and quantity of each magnetically sorted T cell population. Genomic DNA was isolated from every sorted fraction and measured by UV absorbance on a Nanodrop 2000c. To note about this clone: No cognate antigen has been identified for it. Qualities for individual bases were not recorded, and no much larger clone is one base off.

Material: naive CD4+ T cells from PBMCs. The sample's cell subset or site label, in plain terms: CD45RA+ positively selected. The receptor was isolated from a man between 18 and 29 years old in good health. Some clones in this sample may be carry-over from other donors' samples. The sequence joins TRBV10-2 to TRBJ2-4; the junction holds 7 bases that match TRBD1. Here the CDR3 is given as CASGGGQANIQYF. The nucleotide sequence is TGCGCCAGCGGGGGTGGACAGGCTAACATTCAGTACTTC.